This entry lists 20 T cell receptor beta chains sequenced from one sample in a study of blood T cell repertoires in COVID-19. Sequencing used immunoSEQ multiplex PCR; TCRdb keeps in-frame clones, though not all of them. The sample includes about 170,000 clones, approximately 84% seen only once; the top ten take 9.5% to 15%. Material: PBMCs or T cells enriched from blood (not recorded which). The receptor source for this set is a man in his forties or fifties who had recovered from COVID-19.

V and J are TRBV27 and TRBJ1-1; TRBD1 aligns across 7 bases. The germline V gene encodes CDR1 MNHEY and CDR2 SMNVEV (reference sequence). CDR3 size: 16 residues. V dropped 1 base and J dropped 8; count of bases not matched to a gene: 13. The CDR3 DNA sequence: TGTGCCAGCAGTTTATACTGGGACAGCCGAGTCGTAGAAGCTTTCTTT. Its protein is CASSLYWDSRVVEAFF.

The V gene is TRBV6-6, the J gene TRBJ2-3; 10 bases align to TRBD2. Looked up from germline, CDR1 is MNHNY and CDR2 is SVGAGI (reference sequence). After removal of 8 bases from V and 2 bases from J, the junction contained 10 bases not matched to a gene. The CDR3 is 16 amino acids. DNA of the CDR3: TGTGCCAGCGTTACGTCTAGCGGGGGCAACACAGATACGCAGTATTTT. It translates to CASVTSSGGNTDTQYF.

This clone has a handful of counts. This chain uses TRBV19 with TRBJ1-5; 8 positions agree with TRBD1. The germline gives CDR1 LNHDA, CDR2 SQIVND (reference sequence). The trim removed 3 bases at V and 5 bases at J, leaving 9 bases unmatched. This CDR3 is built from 16 residues. Here the CDR3 reads CASSIWRAGGDQPQHF. Written as DNA, the CDR3 is TGTGCCAGTAGTATCTGGCGGGCAGGGGGCGATCAGCCCCAGCATTTT.

This rearrangement joins TRBV6-1 to TRBJ1-6; D is ambiguous. The V end lost 3 bases, the J end lost 7 bases, and 10 bases lay between the germline ends. Germline CDR1 is MNHNS and CDR2 is SASEGT. The CDR3 runs to 14 residues. CDR3 region: CASSDVDNNSPLHF. CDR3 DNA: TGTGCCAGCAGTGATGTCGACAACAATTCACCCCTCCACTTT.

The CDR3 sequence is CAISELLAGGGEQFF. CDR3 bases: TGTGCCATCAGTGAGCTCCTAGCGGGGGGTGGTGAGCAGTTCTTC. The genes are TRBV10-3 and TRBJ2-1; 11 nucleotides align to TRBD2. The CDR3 sequence is 15 residues long. The J segment lost 9 bases and the V segment lost 2 bases, leaving 6 bases of the junction unmatched. CDR1 ENHRY and CDR2 SYGVKD come from the germline V gene.

The rearrangement links TRBV6-2 or TRBV6-3 to TRBJ2-4; no clear D. The CDR3 length is 13 residues. Germline V CDR1 and CDR2: MNHEY, SVGEGT. The V gene lost 4 bases and the J gene lost 0 bases, with 4 bases spanning the gap. The CDR3 is CASSSIAKNIQYF. The CDR3 nucleotides are TGTGCCAGCAGTTCAATAGCCAAAAACATTCAGTACTTC.

The J gene is TRBJ2-1, the V gene TRBV18, with TRBD2 identical over 13 bases. Germline-derived CDR1 and CDR2 are KGHSH and LQKENI. The J segment lost 9 bases and the V segment lost 8 bases, leaving 10 bases of the junction unmatched. The CDR3 contains 15 residues. CDR3 sequence reads: CASTTGTSGVGEQFF. In DNA, the CDR3 is TGTGCCAGCACGACTGGGACTAGCGGGGTGGGTGAGCAGTTCTTC.

The V and J genes are TRBV7-3 and TRBJ1-5; TRBD1 is a possible D gene (5 bases). This CDR3 region has 16 residues. The ends were cut back, 3 bases at V and 0 bases at J, with 12 bases in the middle. Per the germline V gene, CDR1 is SGHTA and CDR2 is FQGTGA. The CDR3 reads CASSFTQVCSNQPQHF. The CDR3 nucleotides read TGTGCCAGCAGCTTCACACAGGTGTGTAGCAATCAGCCCCAGCATTTT. Full variable domain (rest looked up from reference TRBV7-3 and TRBJ1-5): GAGVSQTPSNKVTEKGKYVELRCDPISGHTALYWYRQSLGQGPEFLIYFQGTGAADDSGLPNDRFFAVRPEGSVSTLKIQRTERGDSAVYLCASSFTQVCSNQPQHFGDGTRLSIL.

The chain has TRBV28 and TRBJ1-6; D is unresolved. The V gene lost 6 bases and the J gene lost 8 bases, with 8 bases spanning the gap. Germline assignment: CDR1 MDHEN and CDR2 SYDVKM. This CDR3 has 12 amino acids. CDR3 DNA sequence: TGTGCCAGCAGCGAGTTGGATTCACCCCTCCACTTT. This encodes CASSELDSPLHF.

This chain joins TRBV3-1 (or the pseudogene TRBV3-2) and TRBJ1-2; no clear D. CDR1 is LGHDT and CDR2 is YNNKEL in the germline V gene (reference sequence). CDR3 length: 14 amino acids. V gave up 0 bases and J gave up 8 bases, with 13 bases separating them. CDR3 amino acids: CASSQDPNGRGYTF. As DNA, the CDR3 is TGTGCCAGCAGCCAAGATCCAAACGGTCGGGGCTACACCTTC.

The chain carries TRBV11-3 and TRBJ2-1; no clear D. The CDR3 runs 13 residues. V was shortened by 4 bases and J by 8 bases, with 12 bases between the two germline ends. The V gene's germline CDR1 is SGHNT and CDR2 YENEEA. CDR3 sequence (DNA): TGTGCCAGCAGCTCCCCGGTTTCGGATGAGCAGTTCTTC. It codes for CASSSPVSDEQFF.

The genes are TRBV29-1 and TRBJ1-1, with D perhaps matching TRBD1 (6 bases). This CDR3 region has 16 residues. Germline V gene data show CDR1 as SQVTM and CDR2 as ANQGSEA. V was pared by 2 bases and J by 1 base, with 17 bases between. CDR3 bases: TGCAGCGTTGAACCCCCTTGGGGACACTCGAACACTGAAGCTTTCTTT. Translating it yields CSVEPPWGHSNTEAFF.

J is TRBJ2-3 and V is TRBV7-2; 12 bases are shared with TRBD2. With 2 bases clipped from V and 14 bases from J, the junction kept 11 bases outside the gene matches. The CDR3 is made up of 15 amino acids. Germline CDR1 reads SGHTA; CDR2 reads FQGNSA. CDR3 amino acids: CASSLSSGGAGVTYF. The CDR3 DNA sequence: TGTGCCAGCAGCTTATCTAGCGGGGGGGCCGGGGTTACGTATTTT. Drawing the rest from reference TRBV7-2 and TRBJ2-3, the complete variable domain is GAGVSQSPSNKVTEKGKDVELRCDPISGHTALYWYRQSLGQGLEFLIYFQGNSAPDKSGLPSDRFSAERTGGSVSTLTIQRTQQEDSAVYLCASSLSSGGAGVTYFGPGTRLTVL.

The genes are TRBV3-1 (or the pseudogene TRBV3-2) and TRBJ1-4; D ambiguous. CDR1 and CDR2 from the germline V gene are LGHDT and YNNKEL (reference sequence). The CDR3 totals 15 residues. V was shortened by 0 bases and J by 8 bases, with 13 bases between the two germline ends. DNA for the CDR3: TGTGCCAGCAGCCAAGAAGGCGGGTTTGAAGAAAAACTGTTTTTT. Protein sequence: CASSQEGGFEEKLFF.

The chain has TRBV4-3 and TRBJ2-3; D remains unclear. The CDR3 loop spans 16 amino acids. With 4 bases removed from V and 2 bases from J, the gap between germline ends came to 16 bases. The germline CDR1 and CDR2 sequences are LGHNA and YSLEER. CDR3: CASSPVQSTSTDTQYF. CDR3 DNA sequence: TGCGCCAGCAGCCCCGTGCAGTCCACATCCACAGATACGCAGTATTTT.

The genes are TRBV19 and TRBJ2-7, with D maybe TRBD2 (6 bases). CDR1 and CDR2 (germline): LNHDA, SQIVND (reference sequence). V was shortened by 1 base and J by 6 bases, with 10 bases between the two germline ends. The CDR3 totals 13 residues. The CDR3 coding sequence is TGTGCCAGTAGTATAGTCGGGGGACGCGAGCAGTACTTC. Translating gives CASSIVGGREQYF.

The chain uses TRBV4-3 and TRBJ1-2; D possibly corresponds to TRBD1 (6 bases). Trimming removed 0 bases from V and 3 bases from J, with 14 bases in between. From germline, CDR1 is LGHNA and CDR2 YSLEER. This CDR3 region has 16 residues. CDR3 sequence reads: CASSQDHGTGHYGYTF. The CDR3 region has the DNA TGCGCCAGCAGCCAAGATCACGGAACAGGGCACTATGGCTACACCTTC.

The V and J genes are TRBV4-3 and TRBJ2-2; 12 bases align to TRBD2. Germline V gene lookup returns CDR1 LGHNA and CDR2 YSLEER. There are 17 residues in the CDR3. V lost 0 bases to trimming and J lost 2 bases; unmatched junction nucleotides: 1. CDR3: CASSQELAGGNTGELFF. The CDR3 DNA reads as TGCGCCAGCAGCCAAGAACTAGCGGGGGGTAACACCGGGGAGCTGTTTTTT.

The chain is built from TRBV9 and TRBJ2-3; weak D call: TRBD1 (6 bases). CDR1 and CDR2 from the germline V gene are SGDLS and YYNGEE. The V gene lost 5 bases and the J gene lost 3 bases, with 13 bases spanning the gap. The CDR3 has 14 residues. The CDR3 DNA is TGTGCCAGCAGTCCTGACAGGACAACAGATACGCAGTATTTT. This sequence encodes CASSPDRTTDTQYF.

The V gene is TRBV9, the J gene TRBJ1-1; D is perhaps TRBD1 (6 bases). The CDR3 is 15 residues long. V lost 4 bases to trimming and J lost 4 bases, with 17 bases between them. CDR1 SGDLS and CDR2 YYNGEE come from the germline V gene. Written as DNA, the CDR3 is TGTGCCAGCAGCCCCAAAGGGGGGGAATTCACTGAAGCTTTCTTT. It yields the protein CASSPKGGEFTEAFF.